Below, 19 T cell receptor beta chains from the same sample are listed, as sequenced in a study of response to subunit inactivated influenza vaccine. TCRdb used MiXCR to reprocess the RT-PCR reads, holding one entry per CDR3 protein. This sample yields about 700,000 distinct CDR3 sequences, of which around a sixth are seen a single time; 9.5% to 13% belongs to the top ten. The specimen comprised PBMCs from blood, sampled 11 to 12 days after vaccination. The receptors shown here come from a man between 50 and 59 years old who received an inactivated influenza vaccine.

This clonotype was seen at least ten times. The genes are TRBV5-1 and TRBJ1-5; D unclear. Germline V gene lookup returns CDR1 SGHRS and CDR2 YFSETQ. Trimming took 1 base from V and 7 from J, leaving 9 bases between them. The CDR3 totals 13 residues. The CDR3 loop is CASSLTPGQPQHF. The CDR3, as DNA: TGCGCCAGCAGCTTGACCCCCGGACAGCCCCAGCATTTT.

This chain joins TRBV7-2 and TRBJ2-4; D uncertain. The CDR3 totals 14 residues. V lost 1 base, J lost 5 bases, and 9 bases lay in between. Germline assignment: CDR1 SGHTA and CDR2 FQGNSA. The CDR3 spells CASSLGGVQNIQYF. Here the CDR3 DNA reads TGTGCCAGCAGCTTAGGTGGCGTCCAAAACATTCAGTACTTC. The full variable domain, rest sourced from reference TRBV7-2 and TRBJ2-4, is GAGVSQSPSNKVTEKGKDVELRCDPISGHTALYWYRQSLGQGLEFLIYFQGNSAPDKSGLPSDRFSAERTGGSVSTLTIQRTQQEDSAVYLCASSLGGVQNIQYFGAGTRLSVL.

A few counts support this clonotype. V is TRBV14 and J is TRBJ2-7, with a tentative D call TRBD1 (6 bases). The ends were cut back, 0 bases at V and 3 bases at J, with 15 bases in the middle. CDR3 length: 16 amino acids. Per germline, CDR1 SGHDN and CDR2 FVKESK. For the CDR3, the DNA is TGTGCCAGCAGCCAAGAAGTCGGACAGAACCTCTACGAGCAGTACTTC. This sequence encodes CASSQEVGQNLYEQYF.

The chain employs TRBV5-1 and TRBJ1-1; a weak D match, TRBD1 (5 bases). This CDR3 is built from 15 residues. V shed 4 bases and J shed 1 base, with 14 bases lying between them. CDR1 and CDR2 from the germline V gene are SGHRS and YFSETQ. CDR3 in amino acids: CASSPSAGRNTEAFF. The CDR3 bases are TGCGCCAGCAGCCCGTCGGCAGGGAGGAACACTGAAGCTTTCTTT.

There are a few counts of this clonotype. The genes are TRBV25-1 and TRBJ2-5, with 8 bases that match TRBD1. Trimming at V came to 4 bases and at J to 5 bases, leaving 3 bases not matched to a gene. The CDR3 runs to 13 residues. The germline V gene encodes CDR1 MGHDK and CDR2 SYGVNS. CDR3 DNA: TGTGCCAGCAGTGGGACAGGGTGGGAGACCCAGTACTTC. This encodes CASSGTGWETQYF.

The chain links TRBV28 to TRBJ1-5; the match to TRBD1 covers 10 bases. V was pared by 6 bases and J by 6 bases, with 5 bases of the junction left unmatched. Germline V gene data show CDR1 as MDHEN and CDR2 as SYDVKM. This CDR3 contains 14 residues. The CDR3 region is CASRTGGMVQPQHF. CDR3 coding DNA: TGTGCCAGCAGGACAGGGGGCATGGTTCAGCCCCAGCATTTT.

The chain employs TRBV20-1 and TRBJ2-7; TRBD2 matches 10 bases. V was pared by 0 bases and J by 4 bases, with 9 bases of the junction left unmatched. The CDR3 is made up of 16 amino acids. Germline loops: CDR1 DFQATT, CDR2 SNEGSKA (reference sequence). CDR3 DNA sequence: TGCAGTGCTAGAGATGACATAGCGGGAGGCTATTACGAGCAGTACTTC. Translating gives CSARDDIAGGYYEQYF.

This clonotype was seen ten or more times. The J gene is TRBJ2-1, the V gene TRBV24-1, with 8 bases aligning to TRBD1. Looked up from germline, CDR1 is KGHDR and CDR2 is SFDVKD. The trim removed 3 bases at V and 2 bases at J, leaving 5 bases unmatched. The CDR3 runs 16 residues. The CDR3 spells CATSDRGQGPYNEQFF. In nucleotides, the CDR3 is TGTGCCACCAGTGATCGCGGACAGGGCCCCTACAATGAGCAGTTCTTC.

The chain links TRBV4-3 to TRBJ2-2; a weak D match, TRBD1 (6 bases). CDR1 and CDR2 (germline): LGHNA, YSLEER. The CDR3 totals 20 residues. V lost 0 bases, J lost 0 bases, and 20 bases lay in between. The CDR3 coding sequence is TGCGCCAGCAGCCAAGATCAAGTGACAGGCTATTCAGCGAACACCGGGGAGCTGTTTTTT. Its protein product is CASSQDQVTGYSANTGELFF.

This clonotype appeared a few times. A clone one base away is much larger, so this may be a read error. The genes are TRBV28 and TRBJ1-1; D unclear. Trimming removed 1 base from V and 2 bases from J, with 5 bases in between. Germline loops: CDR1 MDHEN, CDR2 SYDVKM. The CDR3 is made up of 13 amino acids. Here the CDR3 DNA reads TGTGCCAGCAGTTTATACAGTAACACTGAAGCTTTCTTT. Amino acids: CASSLYSNTEAFF. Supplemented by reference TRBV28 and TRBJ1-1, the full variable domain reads DVKVTQSSRYLVKRTGEKVFLECVQDMDHENMFWYRQDPGLGLRLIYFSYDVKMKEKGDIPEGYSVSREKKERFSLILESASTNQTSMYLCASSLYSNTEAFFGQGTRLTVV.

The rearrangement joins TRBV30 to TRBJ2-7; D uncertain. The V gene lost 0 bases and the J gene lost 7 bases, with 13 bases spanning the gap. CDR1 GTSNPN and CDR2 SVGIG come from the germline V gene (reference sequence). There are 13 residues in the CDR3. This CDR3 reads CAWSVYGLREQYF. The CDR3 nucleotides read TGTGCCTGGAGTGTATACGGTCTACGGGAGCAGTACTTC.

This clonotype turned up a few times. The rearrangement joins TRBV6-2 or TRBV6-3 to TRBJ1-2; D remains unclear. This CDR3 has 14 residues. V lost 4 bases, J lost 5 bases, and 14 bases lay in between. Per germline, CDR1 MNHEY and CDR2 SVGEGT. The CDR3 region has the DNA TGTGCCAGCAGTTTCCAACTAGGCGGATATGGCTACACCTTC. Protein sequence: CASSFQLGGYGYTF.

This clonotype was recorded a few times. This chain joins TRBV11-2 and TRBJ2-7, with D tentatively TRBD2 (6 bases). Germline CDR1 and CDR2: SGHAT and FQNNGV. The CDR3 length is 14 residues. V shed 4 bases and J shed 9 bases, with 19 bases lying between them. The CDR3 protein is CASSSGRLYIGQYF. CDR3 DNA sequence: TGTGCCAGCAGCTCTGGGAGGTTATATATTGGGCAGTACTTC.

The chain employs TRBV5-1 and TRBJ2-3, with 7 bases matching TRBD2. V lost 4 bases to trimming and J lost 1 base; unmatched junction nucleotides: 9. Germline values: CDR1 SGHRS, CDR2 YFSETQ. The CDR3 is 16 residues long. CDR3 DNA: TGCGCCAGCAGCCCCGGAGGGACTACCCGCACAGATACGCAGTATTTT. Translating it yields CASSPGGTTRTDTQYF.

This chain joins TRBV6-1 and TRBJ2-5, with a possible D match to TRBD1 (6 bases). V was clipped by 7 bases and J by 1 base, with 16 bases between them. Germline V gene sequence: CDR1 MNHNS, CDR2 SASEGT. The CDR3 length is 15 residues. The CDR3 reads CASTNPGQPQETQYF. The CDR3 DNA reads TGTGCCAGCACCAATCCTGGACAGCCCCAAGAGACCCAGTACTTC.

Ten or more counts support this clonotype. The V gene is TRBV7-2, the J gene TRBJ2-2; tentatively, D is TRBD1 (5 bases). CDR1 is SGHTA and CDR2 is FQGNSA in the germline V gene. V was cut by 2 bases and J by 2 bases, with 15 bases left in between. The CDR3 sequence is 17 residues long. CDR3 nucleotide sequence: TGTGCCAGCAGCTTAAACGAAGGACACGCCAACACCGGGGAGCTGTTTTTT. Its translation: CASSLNEGHANTGELFF. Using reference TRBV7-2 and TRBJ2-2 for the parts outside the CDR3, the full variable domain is GAGVSQSPSNKVTEKGKDVELRCDPISGHTALYWYRQSLGQGLEFLIYFQGNSAPDKSGLPSDRFSAERTGGSVSTLTIQRTQQEDSAVYLCASSLNEGHANTGELFFGEGSRLTVL.

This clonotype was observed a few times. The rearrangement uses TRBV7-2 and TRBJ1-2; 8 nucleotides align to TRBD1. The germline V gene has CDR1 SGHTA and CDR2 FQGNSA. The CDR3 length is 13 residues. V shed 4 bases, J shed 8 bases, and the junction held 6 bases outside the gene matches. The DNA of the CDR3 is TGTGCCAGCAGCTCCGACAGGGGATTCGGCTACACCTTC. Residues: CASSSDRGFGYTF.

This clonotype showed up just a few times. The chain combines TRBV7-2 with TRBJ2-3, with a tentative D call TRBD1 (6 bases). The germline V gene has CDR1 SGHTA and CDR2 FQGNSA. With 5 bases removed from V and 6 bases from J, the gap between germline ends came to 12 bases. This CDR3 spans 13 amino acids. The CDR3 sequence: CASSASGADTQYF. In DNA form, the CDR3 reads TGTGCCAGCAGCGCCTCAGGGGCGGATACGCAGTATTTT.

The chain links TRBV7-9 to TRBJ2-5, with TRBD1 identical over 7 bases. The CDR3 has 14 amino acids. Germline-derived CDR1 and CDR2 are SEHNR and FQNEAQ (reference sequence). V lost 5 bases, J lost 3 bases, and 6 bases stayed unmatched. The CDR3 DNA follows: TGTGCCAGCAGCCGACAGGGAAACAAAGAGACCCAGTACTTC. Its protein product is CASSRQGNKETQYF.